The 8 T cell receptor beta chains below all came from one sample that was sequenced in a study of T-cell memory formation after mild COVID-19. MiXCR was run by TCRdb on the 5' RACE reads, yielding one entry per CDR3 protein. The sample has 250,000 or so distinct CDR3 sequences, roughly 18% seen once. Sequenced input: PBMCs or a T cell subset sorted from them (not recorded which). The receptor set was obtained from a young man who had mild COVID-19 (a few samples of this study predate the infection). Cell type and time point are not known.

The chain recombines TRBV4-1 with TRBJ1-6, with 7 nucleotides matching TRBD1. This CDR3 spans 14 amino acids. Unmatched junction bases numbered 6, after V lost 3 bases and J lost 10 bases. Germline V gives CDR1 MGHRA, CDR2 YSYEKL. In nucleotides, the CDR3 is TGCGCCAGCAGCCAGCCACAGGGGAGCTCACCCCTCCACTTT. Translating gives CASSQPQGSSPLHF.

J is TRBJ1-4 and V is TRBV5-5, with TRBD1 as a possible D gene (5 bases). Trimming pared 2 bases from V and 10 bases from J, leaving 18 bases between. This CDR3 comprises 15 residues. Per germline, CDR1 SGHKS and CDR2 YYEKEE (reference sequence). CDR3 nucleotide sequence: TGTGCCAGCAGCTTACTGGGACTTTCGGCGGGAAAACTGTTTTTT. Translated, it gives CASSLLGLSAGKLFF.

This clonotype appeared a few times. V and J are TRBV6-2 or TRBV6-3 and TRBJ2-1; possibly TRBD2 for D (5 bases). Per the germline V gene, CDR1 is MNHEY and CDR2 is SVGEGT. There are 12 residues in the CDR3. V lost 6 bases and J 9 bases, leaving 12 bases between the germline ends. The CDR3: CASSLTSFEQFF. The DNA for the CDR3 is TGTGCCAGCAGCCTCACTAGTTTTGAGCAGTTCTTC.

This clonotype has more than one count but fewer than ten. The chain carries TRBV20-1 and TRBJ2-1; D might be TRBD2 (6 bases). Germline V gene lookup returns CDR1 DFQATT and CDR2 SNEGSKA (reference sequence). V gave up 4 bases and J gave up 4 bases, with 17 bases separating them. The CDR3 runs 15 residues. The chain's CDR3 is CSATDISGVYNEQFF. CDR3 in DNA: TGCAGTGCTACCGATATTAGCGGAGTATACAATGAGCAGTTCTTC.

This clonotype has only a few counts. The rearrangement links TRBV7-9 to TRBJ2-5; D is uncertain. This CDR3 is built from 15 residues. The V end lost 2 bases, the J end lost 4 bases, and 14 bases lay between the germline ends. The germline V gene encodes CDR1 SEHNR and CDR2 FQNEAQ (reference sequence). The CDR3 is CASSLRGSIGETQYF. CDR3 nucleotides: TGTGCCAGCAGCTTACGCGGTAGCATCGGAGAGACCCAGTACTTC.

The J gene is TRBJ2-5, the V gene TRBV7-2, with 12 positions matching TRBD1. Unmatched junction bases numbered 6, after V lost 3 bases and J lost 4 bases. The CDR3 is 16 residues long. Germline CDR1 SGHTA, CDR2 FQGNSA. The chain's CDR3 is CASSFTRDRGRETQYF. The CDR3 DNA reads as TGTGCCAGCAGCTTTACCCGGGACAGGGGGCGAGAGACCCAGTACTTC.

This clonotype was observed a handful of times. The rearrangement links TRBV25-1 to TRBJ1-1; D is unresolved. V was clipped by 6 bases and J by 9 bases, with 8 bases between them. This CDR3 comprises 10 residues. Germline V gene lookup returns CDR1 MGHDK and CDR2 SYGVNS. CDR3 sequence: CASRGLKAFF. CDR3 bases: TGTGCCAGCAGGGGCTTGAAAGCTTTCTTT.

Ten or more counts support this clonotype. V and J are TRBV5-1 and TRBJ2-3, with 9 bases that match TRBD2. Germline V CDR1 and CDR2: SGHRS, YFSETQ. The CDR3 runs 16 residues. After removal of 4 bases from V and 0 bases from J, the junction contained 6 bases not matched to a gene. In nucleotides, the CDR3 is TGCGCCAGCAGCCTCCGACTAGCGGCTAGCACAGATACGCAGTATTTT. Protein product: CASSLRLAASTDTQYF. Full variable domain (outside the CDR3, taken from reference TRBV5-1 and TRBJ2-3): KAGVTQTPRYLIKTRGQQVTLSCSPISGHRSVSWYQQTPGQGLQFLFEYFSETQRNKGNFPGRFSGRQFSNSRSEMNVSTLELGDSALYLCASSLRLAASTDTQYFGPGTRLTVL.